This TCR beta chain was sequenced for a study of T cell responses to AZD1222 COVID-19 vaccine. Findings of the study overall: Spike-specific TCR breadth and depth went up after people got two AZD1222 doses. Donors skewed white British and female; clonal diversity was possibly underestimated. Spike was spanned by vaccine-associated CD4 TCRs, which were dominant at 160-218 and 743-854. Only a handful of individuals given AZD1222 were seropositive at baseline.

This CDR3 has 14 residues. Germline CDR1 reads LNHDA; CDR2 reads SQIVND (reference sequence). The ends were cut back, 4 bases at V and 8 bases at J, with 17 bases in the middle. As regards this clone: The antigen is unknown.

Here immunoSEQ multiplex PCR was the method, and the copy in TCRdb shows in-frame clones only, minus some. The sample lists more than 95,000 clones; roughly 90% were seen once. This material consisted of peripheral blood, taken on day 0 of AZD1222 vaccination. This receptor was obtained from an adult in good health. J is TRBJ2-5 and V is TRBV19, with D perhaps assigned TRBD1 or TRBD2 (6 bases each). In DNA, the CDR3 is TGTGCCAGTAGTAGCGGGACATCCCGCGAAACCCAGTACTTC. Protein sequence: CASSSGTSRETQYF.